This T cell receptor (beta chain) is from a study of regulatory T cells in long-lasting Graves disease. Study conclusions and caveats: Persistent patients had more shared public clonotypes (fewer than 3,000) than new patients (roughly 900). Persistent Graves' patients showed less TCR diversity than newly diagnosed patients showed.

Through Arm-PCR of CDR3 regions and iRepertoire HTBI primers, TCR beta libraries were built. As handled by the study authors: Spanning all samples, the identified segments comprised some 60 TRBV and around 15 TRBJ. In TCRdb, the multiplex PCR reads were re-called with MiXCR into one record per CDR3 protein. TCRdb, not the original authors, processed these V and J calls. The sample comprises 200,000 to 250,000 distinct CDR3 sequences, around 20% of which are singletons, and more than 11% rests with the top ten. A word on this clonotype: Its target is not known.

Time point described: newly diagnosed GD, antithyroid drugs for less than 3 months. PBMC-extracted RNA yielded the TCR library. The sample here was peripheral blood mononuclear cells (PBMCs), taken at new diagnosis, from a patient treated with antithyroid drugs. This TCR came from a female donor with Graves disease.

CDR3 DNA sequence: TGTGCCAGCAGTTACTCGCATTTCGGGCGCCCTCAGCCCCAGCATTTT. Its protein product is CASSYSHFGRPQPQHF. This chain uses TRBV6-2 or TRBV6-3 with TRBJ1-5, with D unresolved. The length of the CDR3 is 16 residues. The germline V gene encodes CDR1 MNHEY and CDR2 SVGEGT. The germline V and J ends were trimmed by 0 bases and 6 bases, with 15 bases remaining between them.